This is a list of T cell receptor beta chains from one sample in a study of blood T cells in healthy people across ages. TCRdb analysed the 5' RACE reads with MiXCR anew, one entry per CDR3 protein. The sample comprises around 990,000 distinct CDR3 sequences, about 23% of which are singletons, and around 0.7% rests with the top ten. These data are also associated with another study on T cells of mothers and their children.

Sequenced material: blood. The receptor source for this set is a girl aged 2-10 years in good health. The CDR3 runs from the conserved cysteine through the conserved F or W. Fields, in order: J gene, clone size, V gene, D gene, CDR3 protein, CDR3 DNA. The D gene is left open where the match is weak. Clone size is shown for a subset of rows, as once, few, many or a class of expanded clone.

>TRBJ2-1|few|TRBV4-1|NA
CASTSSLAGGGVSEQLF
TGCGCCAGCACCTCAAGCCTAGCAGGAGGAGGTGTGAGCGAGCAGCTCTTC
>TRBJ1-2|NA|TRBV27|NA
CASSLVQLYGYTF
TGTGCCAGCAGTTTAGTACAGCTCTATGGCTACACCTTC
>TRBJ1-4|few|TRBV5-1|NA
CASSFGAPANEKLFF
TGCGCCAGCAGCTTCGGGGCACCGGCTAATGAAAAACTGTTTTTT
>TRBJ2-5|NA|TRBV7-2|NA
CASSLSLRGLQETQYF
TGTGCCAGCAGCTTAAGTCTGCGGGGCCTACAAGAGACCCAGTACTTC
>TRBJ2-1|NA|TRBV20-1|NA
CSAREGGPKYNEQFF
TGCAGTGCTAGGGAGGGTGGGCCCAAATACAATGAGCAGTTCTTC
>TRBJ2-1|few|TRBV20-1|NA
CSAALGSAGNEQFF
TGCAGTGCTGCCCTCGGGAGCGCGGGGAATGAGCAGTTCTTC
>TRBJ1-2|few|TRBV11-2|NA
CASSLFGVQSGYTF
TGTGCCAGCAGCTTATTCGGGGTGCAAAGTGGCTACACCTTC
>TRBJ1-3|NA|TRBV7-2|NA
CASSLILFSGNTIYF
TGTGCCAGCAGCTTAATCCTATTCTCTGGAAACACCATATATTTT
>TRBJ1-1|NA|TRBV2|NA
CASQRGGYTEAFF
TGTGCCAGCCAACGGGGGGGGTACACTGAAGCTTTCTTT
>TRBJ2-5|few|TRBV4-3|NA
CASSQDFTMIETQYF
TGCGCCAGCAGCCAAGATTTCACGATGATAGAGACCCAGTACTTC
>TRBJ2-2|NA|TRBV3-1|TRBD2
CASSQVSRGRAYTGEPFF
TGTGCCAGCAGCCAAGTTTCTCGCGGGAGGGCCTACACCGGGGAGCCGTTTTTT
>TRBJ2-7|few|TRBV6-2/TRBV6-3|TRBD1
CASAYRGKDYEQYF
TGTGCCAGCGCGTACAGGGGAAAGGACTACGAGCAGTACTTC
>TRBJ2-5|few|TRBV28|TRBD2
CASSSSGTGTQYF
TGTGCCAGCAGTAGTAGCGGGACTGGGACCCAGTACTTC
>TRBJ2-1|NA|TRBV15|TRBD2
CATSRDRDYVSEQFF
TGTGCCACCAGCAGAGATCGGGACTACGTGTCTGAGCAGTTCTTC
>TRBJ2-1|NA|TRBV19|NA
CASSTGFANEQFF
TGTGCCAGTAGTACCGGGTTCGCGAATGAGCAGTTCTTC
>TRBJ2-7|NA|TRBV20-1|NA
CSARTSSSYEQYF
TGCAGTGCCAGGACGTCGAGCTCCTACGAGCAGTACTTC
>TRBJ2-7|NA|TRBV28|NA
CAGGGGAYEQYF
TGTGCCGGGGGGGGCGGAGCCTACGAGCAGTACTTC
>TRBJ2-5|few|TRBV19|TRBD1
CASTGTGGQETQYF
TGTGCCAGTACCGGAACAGGGGGCCAAGAGACCCAGTACTTC
>TRBJ1-6|NA|TRBV5-1|NA
CASSLALSNSPLHF
TGCGCCAGCAGCTTGGCACTAAGCAATTCACCCCTCCACTTT
>TRBJ2-1|NA|TRBV19|TRBD2
CASSPGLAGVPSYNEQFF
TGTGCCAGTAGTCCCGGACTAGCGGGGGTCCCCTCCTACAATGAGCAGTTCTTC
>TRBJ1-1|NA|TRBV20-1|NA
CSAPGLGSNVAFF
TGCAGTGCTCCAGGACTGGGGAGCAATGTAGCTTTCTTT
>TRBJ2-7|NA|TRBV4-3|TRBD2
CASSQERGAPYEQYF
TGCGCCAGCAGCCAAGAGCGGGGGGCTCCGTACGAGCAGTACTTC
>TRBJ2-5|few|TRBV28|TRBD2
CASSATSRQETQYF
TGTGCCAGCAGCGCGACTAGCAGGCAAGAGACCCAGTACTTC
>TRBJ1-1|few|TRBV2|NA
CASSENLEEAFF
TGTGCCAGCAGTGAAAACCTGGAGGAAGCTTTCTTT
>TRBJ1-6|few|TRBV10-1|NA
CASSASGVWSPLHF
TGCGCCAGCAGTGCTTCAGGGGTTTGGTCACCCCTCCACTTT
>TRBJ2-7|few|TRBV18|NA
CASSPPGSGYEQYF
TGTGCCAGCTCACCACCAGGGAGCGGCTACGAGCAGTACTTC
>TRBJ2-5|NA|TRBV7-2|TRBD2
CASSFGPSGGEETQYF
TGTGCCAGCAGCTTCGGGCCTAGCGGGGGGGAGGAGACCCAGTACTTC
>TRBJ2-5|many|TRBV4-1|TRBD2
CASSRLGGETQYF
TGCGCCAGCAGCCGCCTGGGAGGGGAGACCCAGTACTTC
>TRBJ1-1|NA|TRBV19|NA
CATEGGNTEAFF
TGTGCCACGGAAGGGGGGAACACTGAAGCTTTCTTT
>TRBJ2-1|NA|TRBV14|TRBD1
CASSPEWDREFNNEQFF
TGTGCCAGCAGCCCTGAATGGGACAGGGAATTTAACAATGAGCAGTTCTTC
>TRBJ1-5|NA|TRBV5-1|TRBD1
CASSFQGDGNQPQHF
TGCGCCAGCAGCTTTCAGGGGGATGGCAATCAGCCCCAGCATTTT
>TRBJ1-1|NA|TRBV27|NA
CASSLLGGAEAFF
TGTGCCAGCAGTTTATTAGGAGGGGCTGAAGCTTTCTTT
>TRBJ2-1|few|TRBV24-1|TRBD1
CATSDLQGANNEQFF
TGTGCCACCAGTGATTTACAGGGGGCAAATAATGAGCAGTTCTTC
>TRBJ2-5|NA|TRBV28|TRBD2
CASSFEGTRVRETQYF
TGTGCCAGCAGTTTCGAAGGGACTAGGGTTAGGGAGACCCAGTACTTC
>TRBJ1-5|few|TRBV28|NA
CASRIHRRTNQPQHF
TGTGCCAGCAGAATCCACCGAAGAACCAATCAGCCCCAGCATTTT
>TRBJ2-1|NA|TRBV5-6|TRBD2
CASSNRAGGPQDEQFF
TGTGCCAGCAGCAACCGAGCGGGGGGGCCTCAGGATGAGCAGTTCTTC
>TRBJ2-3|NA|TRBV20-1|TRBD2
CSARVPETSGTTDTQYF
TGCAGTGCTAGAGTTCCTGAGACTAGCGGTACCACAGATACGCAGTATTTT
>TRBJ2-5|NA|TRBV6-1|TRBD2
CAIRAAGQETQYF
TGTGCCATCCGGGCAGCGGGGCAAGAGACCCAGTACTTC
>TRBJ1-1|few|TRBV2|NA
CASGSFGGDTEAFF
TGTGCCAGCGGGTCTTTTGGGGGGGACACTGAAGCTTTCTTT
>TRBJ2-1|NA|TRBV6-2/TRBV6-3|NA
CASSYVGHEQFF
TGTGCCAGCAGTTACGTGGGACATGAGCAGTTCTTC
>TRBJ2-5|few|TRBV29-1|TRBD1
CSVLTRPGQQETQYF
TGCAGCGTTCTAACGCGCCCGGGACAGCAAGAGACCCAGTACTTC
>TRBJ2-4|few|TRBV20-1|NA
CSAREGGQSKNIQYF
TGCAGTGCTAGAGAAGGAGGACAGAGCAAAAACATCCAGTACTTC
>TRBJ2-3|NA|TRBV28|TRBD2
CASSFQTSGSTDTQYF
TGTGCCAGCAGTTTCCAGACTAGCGGGAGCACAGATACGCAGTATTTT
>TRBJ2-7|NA|TRBV20-1|NA
CSATNNYEQYF
TGCAGTGCTACTAACAACTACGAGCAGTACTTC
>TRBJ1-1|few|TRBV25-1|NA
CASSEVGYTEAFF
TGTGCCAGCAGTGAAGTAGGATACACTGAAGCTTTCTTT
>TRBJ1-4|NA|TRBV11-1|NA
CASSRRGGVEKLFF
TGTGCCAGCAGCAGACGGGGCGGTGTAGAAAAACTGTTTTTT
>TRBJ2-7|NA|TRBV10-3|TRBD1
CAIRPGQLSEQYF
TGTGCCATCAGACCGGGACAGCTGAGCGAGCAGTACTTC
>TRBJ2-3|few|TRBV7-2|NA
CASSLYSAQQYF
TGTGCCAGCAGCTTATACTCGGCGCAGCAGTATTTT
>TRBJ1-5|NA|TRBV5-6|NA
CASSLLGSDQPQHF
TGTGCCAGCAGCTTGTTAGGGTCCGATCAGCCCCAGCATTTT